The rows below give T cell receptor beta chains drawn from one sample of a study of shared clonotypes between healthy human individuals. Produced via immunoSEQ multiplex PCR; TCRdb's table is partial and in-frame only. The table shows about 870,000 clones, with more than 85% occurring only once. Sample: naive CD8+ T cells sorted from blood. These TCRs come from a man aged 30 to 45 in good health. Each CDR3 is given with its conserved first and last residue. Each record gives: CDR3 protein, CDR3 DNA, D gene, clone size, J gene, V gene. A D gene is named only where the DNA matches it firmly. Clone size is given for some rows only: seen once, a few or many times, or a class if the clone is expanded.

CASSSGTSELDEQFF,TGTGCCAGCAGTTCCGGGACTAGCGAGCTCGATGAGCAGTTCTTC,TRBD2,.,TRBJ2-1,TRBV28
CASSKKEGNTEAFF,TGTGCCAGCAGCAAAAAGGAGGGGAACACTGAAGCTTTCTTT,.,once,TRBJ1-1,TRBV21-1
CASSDPGTGEPYEQYF,TGCGCCAGCAGTGACCCCGGGACAGGGGAACCCTACGAGCAGTACTTC,TRBD1,.,TRBJ2-7,TRBV10-1
CASSLLSSGDYYGYTF,TGTGCCAGCAGCCTCCTTTCGTCAGGGGATTACTATGGCTACACCTTC,.,.,TRBJ1-2,TRBV5-6
CAISQPTLGVRAGYGYTF,TGTGCCATCAGCCAACCAACACTTGGCGTCAGGGCTGGCTATGGCTACACCTTC,.,.,TRBJ1-2,TRBV10-3
CARGLDRTGPANYGYTF,TGTGCCAGGGGGTTGGACCGGACAGGGCCAGCTAACTATGGCTACACCTTC,TRBD1,.,TRBJ1-2,TRBV2
CASSLDRSYYGYTF,TGCGCCAGCAGCCTGGACAGGAGTTACTATGGCTACACCTTC,TRBD1,.,TRBJ1-2,TRBV4-3
CASSLWRGNEQFF,TGTGCCAGCAGTTTATGGCGGGGGAATGAGCAGTTCTTC,TRBD2,.,TRBJ2-1,TRBV28
CASSDEGGPEAFF,TGTGCCAGCAGCGACGAGGGGGGACCTGAAGCTTTCTTT,.,.,TRBJ1-1,TRBV7-8
CASSSPGTSNYNEQFF,TGTGCCAGCAGTTCCCCCGGGACTAGTAACTACAATGAGCAGTTCTTC,TRBD2,.,TRBJ2-1,TRBV28
CASSSPLGRGVTDTQYF,TGTGCCAGCAGCTCCCCGTTGGGACGGGGGGTAACAGATACGCAGTATTTT,TRBD2,.,TRBJ2-3,TRBV11-2
CASSQDRVTYNEQFF,TGCGCCAGCAGCCAAGACAGGGTTACCTACAATGAGCAGTTCTTC,.,once,TRBJ2-1,TRBV4-3
CASSLVGGQPAYEQYF,TGTGCCAGCAGCTTAGTGGGGGGACAGCCGGCCTACGAGCAGTACTTC,.,.,TRBJ2-7,TRBV11-2
CATSGRRNQPQHF,TGTGCCACCAGCGGGCGTCGGAATCAGCCCCAGCATTTT,.,.,TRBJ1-5,TRBV15
CASSQERSVSSYNEQFF,TGCGCCAGCAGCCAAGAGAGAAGCGTCAGCTCCTACAATGAGCAGTTCTTC,.,.,TRBJ2-1,TRBV4-1
CASSMGLDFHEQYF,TGTGCCAGTAGTATGGGACTAGATTTCCACGAGCAGTACTTC,TRBD2,.,TRBJ2-7,TRBV19
CASLAYNEQFF,TGCGCCAGCCTAGCTTACAATGAGCAGTTCTTC,.,.,TRBJ2-1,TRBV10-2
CASSLEAGVYSYNEQFF,TGTGCCAGCAGCTTAGAGGCGGGAGTGTACTCCTACAATGAGCAGTTCTTC,TRBD2,.,TRBJ2-1,TRBV7-9
CASSMGLAGSNTGELFF,TGCGCCAGCAGTATGGGACTAGCGGGATCGAACACCGGGGAGCTGTTTTTT,TRBD2,.,TRBJ2-2,TRBV10-1
CASSASGTGGVRGEQYF,TGTGCCAGCAGTGCATCCGGGACAGGGGGCGTAAGGGGCGAGCAGTACTTC,TRBD1,.,TRBJ2-7,TRBV28
CASSQKDYLYNEQFF,TGTGCCAGCAGCCAAAAGGACTACCTATACAATGAGCAGTTCTTC,.,.,TRBJ2-1,TRBV27
CASSTVGESYNEQFF,TGTGCCAGCAGCACGGTGGGGGAGTCCTACAATGAGCAGTTCTTC,.,.,TRBJ2-1,TRBV7-9
CASSAWVNSNQPQHF,TGTGCCAGCAGTGCCTGGGTTAATAGCAATCAGCCCCAGCATTTT,.,.,TRBJ1-5,TRBV27
CASSFWTSGRAGETQYF,TGTGCCAGCAGCTTTTGGACTAGCGGGAGGGCCGGGGAGACCCAGTACTTC,TRBD2,.,TRBJ2-5,TRBV7-9
CASSPLGAVSGNTIYF,TGCGCCAGCAGCCCTCTCGGCGCGGTCTCTGGAAACACCATATATTTT,.,once,TRBJ1-3,TRBV4-1
CASSLTGGSYQPQHF,TGCGCCAGCAGCTTAACAGGGGGCAGTTATCAGCCCCAGCATTTT,TRBD1,.,TRBJ1-5,TRBV5-1
CASSIRSYNEQFF,TGTGCCAGCAGTATACGCTCCTACAATGAGCAGTTCTTC,.,.,TRBJ2-1,TRBV27
CASSEGYGQGNMNTEAFF,TGTGCCAGCAGTGAAGGTTACGGACAGGGCAACATGAACACTGAAGCTTTCTTT,TRBD1,once,TRBJ1-1,TRBV25-1
CASSVALAGNQETQYF,TGTGCCAGCAGTGTGGCACTAGCGGGGAACCAAGAGACCCAGTACTTC,TRBD2,.,TRBJ2-5,TRBV2
CASSGVNNEQFF,TGTGCCAGCAGTGGAGTCAACAATGAGCAGTTCTTC,.,.,TRBJ2-1,TRBV6-1
CASSLETGGTDTQYF,TGTGCCAGCAGCTTGGAGACGGGAGGCACGGATACGCAGTATTTT,TRBD2,.,TRBJ2-3,TRBV5-4
CAISESTSGRSTDTQYF,TGTGCCATCAGTGAGTCGACTAGCGGGAGAAGCACAGATACGCAGTATTTT,TRBD2,.,TRBJ2-3,TRBV10-3
CASSPQVGGTDTQYF,TGTGCCAGTAGCCCCCAAGTCGGAGGCACAGATACGCAGTATTTT,.,.,TRBJ2-3,TRBV19
CASSMGAAAYNEQFF,TGTGCCAGTAGTATGGGGGCGGCAGCCTACAATGAGCAGTTCTTC,.,once,TRBJ2-1,TRBV19
CASSGAGWRYTDTQYF,TGTGCCAGCTCAGGGGCGGGATGGCGCTACACAGATACGCAGTATTTT,.,once,TRBJ2-3,TRBV18
CASSAKAGDVDTQYF,TGTGCCAGCAGCGCGAAAGCGGGAGATGTAGATACGCAGTATTTT,TRBD2,.,TRBJ2-3,TRBV9
CASSRAGGYDEQFF,TGTGCCAGCTCCCGGGCAGGGGGCTACGATGAGCAGTTCTTC,TRBD1,.,TRBJ2-1,TRBV7-9
CAILLRAEAKNIQYF,TGTGCCATACTACTCAGGGCGGAGGCCAAAAACATTCAGTACTTC,.,.,TRBJ2-4,TRBV2
CASSETTGANVLTF,TGTGCCAGCAGCGAGACCACTGGGGCCAACGTCCTGACTTTC,.,.,TRBJ2-6,TRBV9
CASSPRVAGPQETQYF,TGTGCCAGCAGCCCCCGGGTAGCGGGGCCCCAAGAGACCCAGTACTTC,TRBD2,.,TRBJ2-5,TRBV7-9
CASTVLEDTQYF,TGTGCCAGCACCGTCTTGGAAGATACGCAGTATTTT,.,.,TRBJ2-3,TRBV2
CASSQEDRANTEAFF,TGCGCCAGCAGCCAAGAGGACAGGGCGAACACTGAAGCTTTCTTT,TRBD1,few,TRBJ1-1,TRBV4-1
CASGVANNEQFF,TGCGCCAGCGGGGTGGCGAACAATGAGCAGTTCTTC,.,.,TRBJ2-1,TRBV10-2